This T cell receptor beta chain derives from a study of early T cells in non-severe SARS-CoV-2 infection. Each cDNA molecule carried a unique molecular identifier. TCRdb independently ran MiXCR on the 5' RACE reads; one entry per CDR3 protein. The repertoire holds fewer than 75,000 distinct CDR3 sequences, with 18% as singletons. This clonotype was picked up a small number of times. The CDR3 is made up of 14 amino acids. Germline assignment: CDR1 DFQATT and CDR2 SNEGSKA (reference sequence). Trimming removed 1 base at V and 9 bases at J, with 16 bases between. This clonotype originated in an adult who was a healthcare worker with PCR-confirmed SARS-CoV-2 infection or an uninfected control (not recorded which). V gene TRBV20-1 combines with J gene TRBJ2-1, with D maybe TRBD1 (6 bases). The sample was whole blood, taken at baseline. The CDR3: CSARVSIQGGEQFF. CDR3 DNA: TGCAGTGCTAGAGTATCCATACAGGGCGGTGAGCAGTTCTTC.